These T cell receptor beta chains were read from a single sample in a study of CD8 T cells in ankylosing spondylitis. MiXCR, applied by TCRdb to the 5' RACE reads, yields one record per CDR3 protein. The sample records roughly 250,000 distinct CDR3 sequences, 8% to 9.5% being singletons. The sample was blood, either unsorted or a sorted T cell fraction (not recorded which). The receptors originated from a male donor with ankylosing spondylitis or in good health (not recorded which). Both conserved end residues are part of each CDR3. The D gene is left open where the match is weak. Some rows have no size entry. The others give once, few or many, or a class for an expanded clone.

V	D	J	size	CDR3	DNA
TRBV6-1	-	TRBJ2-7	many	CASSRDTTVGEQYF	TGTGCCAGCAGCCGGGACACTACCGTTGGCGAGCAGTACTTC
TRBV4-2	-	TRBJ2-3	many	CASSRRAHLDPTDTQYF	TGTGCCAGCAGCCGAAGGGCACACCTCGACCCGACAGATACGCAGTATTTT
TRBV7-2	-	TRBJ1-5	many	CASSLGGDGNQPQHF	TGTGCCAGCAGCTTAGGAGGGGATGGGAATCAGCCCCAGCATTTT
TRBV4-3	TRBD1	TRBJ2-3	many	CASSQERQGADTQYF	TGCGCCAGCAGCCAAGAGAGACAGGGGGCAGATACGCAGTATTTT
TRBV13	-	TRBJ2-5	many	CASSPVTRGKETQYF	TGTGCCAGCAGCCCAGTGACAAGAGGAAAGGAGACCCAGTACTTC
TRBV28	-	TRBJ2-6	-	CAMSPGPISGANVLTF	TGTGCCATGAGCCCGGGGCCGATCTCTGGGGCCAACGTCCTGACTTTC
TRBV4-2	-	TRBJ2-5	many	CASSQGGRETQYF	TGTGCCAGCAGCCAAGGGGGACGGGAGACCCAGTACTTC
TRBV5-1	-	TRBJ2-2	-	CASSLGRLDPIGELFF	TGCGCCAGCAGCTTGGGGCGTCTAGATCCCATCGGGGAGCTGTTTTTT
TRBV5-1	-	TRBJ1-6	few	CASSLGVDSPLHF	TGCGCCAGCAGCTTGGGGGTCGATTCACCCCTCCACTTT
TRBV12-3/TRBV12-4	-	TRBJ1-1	many	CASSLFRQKNTEAFF	TGTGCCAGCAGTTTATTTCGACAGAAGAACACTGAAGCTTTCTTT
TRBV7-2	TRBD2	TRBJ2-3	many	CASSLAFSGRGADTQYF	TGTGCCAGCAGCTTAGCGTTTAGCGGGAGGGGCGCAGATACGCAGTATTTT
TRBV7-9	-	TRBJ2-1	-	CASSPFGVAYNEQFF	TGTGCCAGCAGCCCATTCGGGGTGGCCTACAATGAGCAGTTCTTC
TRBV7-2	-	TRBJ2-2	many	CASSYRSYTGELFF	TGTGCCAGCAGCTACCGCAGTTACACCGGGGAGCTGTTTTTT
TRBV20-1	TRBD2	TRBJ2-3	many	CSARDGLAGVVTDTQYF	TGCAGTGCTAGAGATGGCCTAGCGGGGGTTGTCACAGATACGCAGTATTTT
TRBV7-9	-	TRBJ1-5	many	CASSSWGAGGNQPQHF	TGTGCCAGCAGCTCCTGGGGGGCAGGGGGCAATCAGCCCCAGCATTTT
TRBV4-3	-	TRBJ1-5	many	CASSQDAQINQPQHF	TGCGCCAGCAGCCAAGATGCACAGATCAATCAGCCCCAGCATTTT
TRBV4-2	TRBD1	TRBJ1-6	-	CASSQTMRQGGSPLHF	TGTGCCAGCAGCCAAACTATGCGACAGGGAGGTTCACCCCTCCACTTT
TRBV7-9	-	TRBJ2-7	many	CASSPESSYEQYF	TGTGCCAGCAGCCCCGAGTCCTCCTACGAGCAGTACTTC
TRBV20-1	-	TRBJ2-1	many	CSAKEGGNEQFF	TGCAGTGCTAAGGAAGGGGGCAATGAGCAGTTCTTC
TRBV12-3/TRBV12-4	TRBD1	TRBJ1-6	many	CASSSDRGASPLHF	TGTGCCAGCAGTTCGGACAGGGGGGCTTCACCCCTCCACTTT
TRBV4-2	-	TRBJ2-3	many	CASSQDGTDTQYF	TGTGCCAGCAGCCAAGATGGCACAGATACGCAGTATTTT
TRBV7-9	-	TRBJ1-1	many	CASRGGTLTEAFF	TGTGCCAGCAGGGGCGGGACATTGACTGAAGCTTTCTTT
TRBV7-9	-	TRBJ1-3	few	CASSLAMDLLTGNTIYF	TGTGCCAGCAGCTTAGCAATGGACCTATTGACTGGAAACACCATATATTTT
TRBV27	TRBD2	TRBJ2-3	many	CASSLRLRGGSTDTQYF	TGTGCCAGCAGTTTACGCTTACGGGGGGGGAGCACAGATACGCAGTATTTT
TRBV12-3/TRBV12-4	TRBD1	TRBJ1-2	-	CATNRGNGYTF	TGTGCCACGAACAGGGGCAATGGCTACACCTTC
TRBV12-3/TRBV12-4	TRBD2	TRBJ2-5	many	CASSLKVLGTRGETQYF	TGTGCCAGCAGTTTAAAGGTCTTGGGGACTAGGGGGGAGACCCAGTACTTC
TRBV12-3/TRBV12-4	-	TRBJ2-7	few	CASSPPAASSYEQYF	TGTGCCAGCAGTCCTCCGGCGGCGAGCTCCTACGAGCAGTACTTC
TRBV5-1	-	TRBJ2-1	many	CASREGQFDEQFF	TGCGCCAGCAGGGAGGGGCAATTTGATGAGCAGTTCTTC
TRBV30	TRBD1	TRBJ1-3	few	CAWNRQGALRGNTIYF	TGTGCCTGGAATCGACAGGGGGCACTCAGAGGAAACACCATATATTTT
TRBV5-6	-	TRBJ2-5	-	CASSSPGAGVEETQYF	TGTGCCAGCAGCTCCCCCGGTGCAGGGGTAGAAGAGACCCAGTACTTC
TRBV7-9	TRBD1	TRBJ2-7	many	CASTQWTGYEQYF	TGTGCCAGCACCCAATGGACAGGGTACGAGCAGTACTTC
TRBV12-3/TRBV12-4	TRBD1	TRBJ1-1	many	CASLRDRFTEAFF	TGTGCCAGCCTCCGGGACAGATTCACTGAAGCTTTCTTT
TRBV7-6	TRBD1	TRBJ1-5	many	CASGETGRSNQPQHF	TGTGCCAGCGGGGAGACAGGGAGGAGCAATCAGCCCCAGCATTTT
TRBV7-3	-	TRBJ2-6	many	CASSLTNIISGANVLTF	TGTGCCAGCAGCTTAACTAATATAATCTCTGGGGCCAACGTCCTGACTTTC
TRBV5-1	-	TRBJ1-1	few	CASSPASSGAYRAEAFF	TGCGCCAGCAGCCCAGCGTCGTCAGGGGCCTATAGGGCTGAAGCTTTCTTT
TRBV4-3	-	TRBJ2-7	-	CASSQVLGDGVQYF	TGCGCCAGCAGCCAAGTTTTAGGAGACGGGGTGCAGTACTTC
TRBV4-2	-	TRBJ1-3	many	CASSQEGNVYSGNTIYF	TGTGCCAGCAGCCAAGAAGGAAATGTCTACTCTGGAAACACCATATATTTT
TRBV4-3	TRBD1	TRBJ2-5	-	CASSQGTGVQESQYF	TGCGCCAGCAGCCAAGGGACAGGGGTCCAAGAGTCCCAGTACTTC
TRBV20-1	TRBD2	TRBJ2-1	many	CSARDLGGLAINEQFF	TGCAGTGCTAGAGATTTGGGGGGACTAGCCATCAATGAGCAGTTCTTC
TRBV5-1	TRBD1	TRBJ2-7	many	CASSLRTGLRYEQYF	TGCGCCAGCAGCCTACGGACAGGGCTTCGCTACGAGCAGTACTTC
TRBV5-1	TRBD1	TRBJ2-2	many	CASSPGTGAFVGELFF	TGCGCCAGCAGCCCAGGGACAGGGGCTTTCGTCGGGGAGCTGTTTTTT
TRBV5-1	-	TRBJ1-1	-	CASSLTTDGTEAFF	TGCGCCAGCAGCCTAACGACAGATGGCACTGAAGCTTTCTTT
TRBV20-1	TRBD2	TRBJ2-3	few	CSARDYLYAGGPADTQYF	TGCAGTGCTAGAGATTATCTATATGCGGGAGGACCGGCAGATACGCAGTATTTT
TRBV5-1	TRBD2	TRBJ2-1	few	CASSFTSGRTDEQFF	TGCGCCAGCAGCTTTACTAGCGGGAGGACGGATGAGCAGTTCTTC
TRBV2	-	TRBJ2-7	many	CASRGGGKISYEQYF	TGTGCCAGTAGGGGAGGGGGCAAAATATCCTACGAGCAGTACTTC